One and the same sample provided the 16 T cell receptor beta chains below, sequenced in a study of blood T cell repertoires in COVID-19. Libraries were prepared by immunoSEQ multiplex PCR; TCRdb keeps only in-frame clonotypes and omits some of them. The table shows 150,000 to 190,000 clones, with 80% to 90% occurring only once. The source material was peripheral blood. The receptors originated from a woman in her forties with acute or convalescent COVID-19.

The rearrangement uses TRBV7-9 and TRBJ2-7; D is undetermined. V was clipped by 5 bases and J by 2 bases, with 10 bases between them. CDR1 and CDR2 (germline): SEHNR, FQNEAQ (reference sequence). This CDR3 is built from 13 residues. The CDR3 region is CASSKTDAYEQYF. For the CDR3, the DNA is TGTGCCAGCAGCAAAACTGATGCCTACGAGCAGTACTTC. Filled out from reference TRBV7-9 and TRBJ2-7, the complete variable domain reads DTGVSQNPRHKITKRGQNVTFRCDPISEHNRLYWYRQTLGQGPEFLTYFQNEAQLEKSRLLSDRFSAERPKGSFSTLEIQRTEQGDSAMYLCASSKTDAYEQYFGPGTRLTVT.

V gene TRBV5-1 combines with J gene TRBJ2-2, with D possibly TRBD2 on 5 matching bases. Germline V gene sequence: CDR1 SGHRS, CDR2 YFSETQ. V shed 7 bases and J shed 0 bases, with 16 bases lying between them. This CDR3 is built from 16 residues. The CDR3 coding sequence is TGCGCCAGCTCCCGGGAAGGCCCAACGAACACCGGGGAGCTGTTTTTT. Translated, it gives CASSREGPTNTGELFF.

The V call is TRBV19, the J call TRBJ1-5; D is possibly TRBD1 (6 bases). This CDR3 is built from 14 residues. The ends were cut back, 6 bases at V and 5 bases at J, with 14 bases in the middle. CDR1 and CDR2 from the germline V gene are LNHDA and SQIVND (reference sequence). CDR3 residues: CASRHRDTHQPQHF. CDR3 bases: TGTGCCAGTAGACATCGGGACACCCATCAGCCCCAGCATTTT. The full variable domain, completed using reference TRBV19 and TRBJ1-5, is DGGITQSPKYLFRKEGQNVTLSCEQNLNHDAMYWYRQDPGQGLRLIYYSQIVNDFQKGDIAEGYSVSREKKESFPLTVTSAQKNPTAFYLCASRHRDTHQPQHFGDGTRLSIL.

In DNA form, the CDR3 reads TGCGCCAGCAGCTTGGTAGGGGATTCCTCTGGAAACACCATATATTTT. This gives the protein CASSLVGDSSGNTIYF. The J gene is TRBJ1-3, the V gene TRBV5-1, with D perhaps TRBD1 (5 bases). The CDR3 has 16 amino acids. Per the germline V gene, CDR1 is SGHRS and CDR2 is YFSETQ. V was trimmed by 0 bases and J by 0 bases, leaving 10 bases between them.

This sequence joins TRBV7-2 and TRBJ2-5, with TRBD2 identical over 9 bases. Unmatched junction bases numbered 1, after V lost 4 bases and J lost 4 bases. The CDR3 is 13 residues long. Germline V gene lookup returns CDR1 SGHTA and CDR2 FQGNSA. CDR3 region: CASSSGLAETQYF. CDR3 DNA sequence: TGTGCCAGCAGCTCGGGACTAGCAGAGACCCAGTACTTC.

V is TRBV9 and J is TRBJ2-1, with 11 bases that match TRBD1. V lost 2 bases, J lost 5 bases, and 6 bases stayed unmatched. CDR3 length: 16 amino acids. Germline V gives CDR1 SGDLS, CDR2 YYNGEE. For the CDR3, the DNA is TGTGCCAGCAGCGTCTTCGGACAGGGGGCTGACAATGAGCAGTTCTTC. Translated: CASSVFGQGADNEQFF.

The chain has TRBV5-1 and TRBJ2-1; a weak D match, TRBD2 (5 bases). The germline V gene has CDR1 SGHRS and CDR2 YFSETQ. The CDR3 has 13 residues. V was pared by 4 bases and J by 7 bases, with 12 bases between. This CDR3 reads CASSAVARNEQFF. CDR3 bases: TGCGCCAGCAGCGCGGTAGCGAGGAATGAGCAGTTCTTC.

The V call is TRBV30, the J call TRBJ2-7; 10 nucleotides match TRBD1. Germline V gene sequence: CDR1 GTSNPN, CDR2 SVGIG (reference sequence). The CDR3 has 14 amino acids. V shed 4 bases and J 4 bases; nucleotides not matched to a gene: 7. In DNA form, the CDR3 reads TGTGCCTGGAAGGTTGGGACAGGGGAATACGAGCAGTACTTC. Protein sequence: CAWKVGTGEYEQYF.

V is TRBV5-1 and J is TRBJ2-5; no reliable D call. The CDR3 extends over 15 amino acids. Germline V gives CDR1 SGHRS, CDR2 YFSETQ. V lost 0 bases and J 4 bases, leaving 13 bases between the germline ends. This CDR3 is CASSLVGSTGETQYF. As DNA, the CDR3 is TGCGCCAGCAGCTTGGTAGGCAGTACGGGAGAGACCCAGTACTTC.

This chain joins TRBV3-1 (or the pseudogene TRBV3-2) and TRBJ1-3; D gene uncertain. V lost 2 bases to trimming and J lost 0 bases, with 5 bases between them. The CDR3 extends over 14 amino acids. Looked up from germline, CDR1 is LGHDT and CDR2 is YNNKEL (reference sequence). CDR3 coding DNA: TGTGCCAGCAGCCAACCCAGCTCTGGAAACACCATATATTTT. Amino acid sequence: CASSQPSSGNTIYF.

The V call is TRBV30, the J call TRBJ2-5, with 7 bases aligning to TRBD2. The CDR3 has 14 residues. Per germline, CDR1 GTSNPN and CDR2 SVGIG (reference sequence). Trimming removed 5 bases from V and 5 bases from J; junction bases left unmatched: 11. This chain's CDR3 is CAWGDGGEGETQYF. The CDR3 DNA follows: TGTGCCTGGGGGGATGGAGGGGAGGGGGAGACCCAGTACTTC.

The chain combines TRBV5-1 with TRBJ2-2, with 15 bases matching TRBD2. Germline CDR1 and CDR2: SGHRS and YFSETQ. J lost 5 bases, V lost 4 bases, and 6 bases had no gene match. The CDR3 is 17 residues long. This CDR3 reads CASSRVGLAGGTGELFF. As DNA, the CDR3 is TGCGCCAGCAGCCGAGTCGGACTAGCGGGAGGGACCGGGGAGCTGTTTTTT.

The chain uses TRBV4-1 and TRBJ2-2; 9 bases are a match to TRBD2. CDR3 length equals 16 residues. Germline CDR1 MGHRA, CDR2 YSYEKL. The J segment lost 2 bases and the V segment lost 7 bases, leaving 8 bases of the junction unmatched. The CDR3 loop is CASISRGGPNTGELFF. The CDR3, as DNA: TGCGCCAGCATTTCGCGGGGGGGCCCTAACACCGGGGAGCTGTTTTTT.

Only one count was recorded for this clone. The genes are TRBV6-5 and TRBJ1-2; the D gene is possibly TRBD1 (6 bases). Trimming cost V 5 bases and J 8 bases, with 18 bases left between them. The CDR3 has 14 amino acids. Germline V gene data show CDR1 as MNHEY and CDR2 as SVGAGI. The CDR3 reads CASSPTRDRLGYTF. As DNA, the CDR3 is TGTGCCAGCAGTCCGACCCGCGACAGGCTCGGCTACACCTTC.

This clone turned up a few times. This chain uses TRBV19 with TRBJ2-3, with TRBD2 matching over 12 bases. V was pared by 4 bases and J by 4 bases, with 9 bases of the junction left unmatched. This CDR3 is 17 amino acids long. Germline V gives CDR1 LNHDA, CDR2 SQIVND (reference sequence). CDR3 in DNA: TGTGCCAGTAGTACCAGCCTAGCGGGGGGGCTGGCAGATACGCAGTATTTT. It is translated as CASSTSLAGGLADTQYF.

This chain connects TRBV14 to TRBJ1-1, with D hard to call. The V end was cut by 2 bases, the J end by 0 bases, with 4 bases between. Germline CDR1 SGHDN, CDR2 FVKESK. This CDR3 region has 13 residues. For the CDR3, the DNA is TGTGCCAGCAGCCAACAGGTGAACACTGAAGCTTTCTTT. This translates into CASSQQVNTEAFF.